Below are 23 T cell receptor beta chains sequenced from a single sample in a study of blood T cell repertoires in COVID-19. TCRdb's copy holds only in-frame clones and misses some; the assay was immunoSEQ multiplex PCR. Seen here are about 120,000 clones, over 75% observed once, and the top ten hold around 2.3%. Sequencing was done on a sample of peripheral blood. These receptors all stem from a man in his fifties or sixties with acute or convalescent COVID-19.

The V gene is TRBV3-1 (or the pseudogene TRBV3-2), the J gene TRBJ2-1, with D perhaps TRBD2 (6 bases). The CDR3 is made up of 14 amino acids. V lost 3 bases and J lost 7, with 13 bases in between. Germline V gene lookup returns CDR1 LGHDT and CDR2 YNNKEL (reference sequence). The CDR3 region has the DNA TGTGCCAGCAGCCAGGGATACAGCGGGAATGAGCAGTTCTTC. Encoded protein: CASSQGYSGNEQFF.

The gene calls are TRBV19 and TRBJ2-1; TRBD2 aligns across 12 bases. Germline V gene data show CDR1 as LNHDA and CDR2 as SQIVND (reference sequence). The ends lost 4 bases at V and 0 bases at J; junction bases unmatched: 4. The CDR3 contains 17 residues. The CDR3 loop is CASSRRTSGTSYNEQFF. The CDR3 DNA sequence: TGTGCCAGTAGTAGACGGACTAGCGGGACCTCCTACAATGAGCAGTTCTTC.

The V call is TRBV6-5, the J call TRBJ2-1, with a weak D call TRBD2 (5 bases). Trimming took off 10 bases at V and 4 bases at J, with 14 bases between the two ends. The CDR3 is 13 residues long. Germline-derived CDR1 and CDR2 are MNHEY and SVGAGI. CDR3 sequence reads: CATLRTEYNEQFF. The CDR3 bases are TGTGCCACCCTTCGGACTGAGTACAATGAGCAGTTCTTC.

This chain links TRBV11-2 with TRBJ1-2, with D tentatively TRBD1 (5 bases). V was clipped by 2 bases and J by 4 bases, with 11 bases between them. This CDR3 is built from 14 residues. Germline CDR1 SGHAT, CDR2 FQNNGV. The chain's CDR3 is CASSLSQGGYGYTF. CDR3 in DNA: TGTGCCAGCAGCTTATCTCAGGGAGGCTATGGCTACACCTTC.

This clone was recorded once. The V call is TRBV6-6, the J call TRBJ1-4; 8 bases are a match to TRBD1. In germline, CDR1 is MNHNY, CDR2 SVGAGI (reference sequence). CDR3 length equals 14 residues. The ends lost 7 bases at V and 4 bases at J; junction bases unmatched: 5. The DNA of the CDR3 is TGTGCCAGCACAAGGACAGGGCTTAATGAAAAACTGTTTTTT. Translated, it gives CASTRTGLNEKLFF.

A single count supports this clone. V and J are TRBV2 and TRBJ2-5, with TRBD1 matching 8 bases. Per germline, CDR1 SNHLY and CDR2 FYNNEI. V was clipped by 7 bases and J by 1 base; unmatched bases: 2. This CDR3 spans 13 amino acids. This CDR3 reads CASKGQVQETQYF. CDR3 nucleotides: TGTGCCAGCAAGGGACAGGTCCAAGAGACCCAGTACTTC.

CDR3 residues: CASTPGGAGSYEQYF. CDR3 sequence (DNA): TGTGCCAGCACTCCCGGAGGGGCCGGGTCCTACGAGCAGTACTTC. V and J are TRBV28 and TRBJ2-7; D is possibly TRBD2 (6 bases). V dropped 7 bases and J dropped 1 base, with 17 bases sitting between them. The CDR3 has 15 amino acids. Germline V gene sequence: CDR1 MDHEN, CDR2 SYDVKM.

The gene calls are TRBV2 and TRBJ2-2, with 9 bases identical to TRBD2. Germline loops: CDR1 SNHLY, CDR2 FYNNEI. The trim removed 8 bases at V and 1 base at J, leaving 20 bases unmatched. CDR3 length: 20 residues. This CDR3 is CASARGGRALLTRNTGELFF. The CDR3 region has the DNA TGTGCCAGCGCCCGGGGCGGGAGGGCCCTCCTAACGCGGAACACCGGGGAGCTGTTTTTT.

The sample holds many counts of this clone. V gene TRBV5-6 combines with J gene TRBJ1-5, with a tentative D call TRBD1 (6 bases). The germline V gene encodes CDR1 SGHDT and CDR2 YYEEEE. This CDR3 region has 14 residues. V lost 4 bases to trimming and J lost 3 bases, with 11 bases between them. CDR3 DNA: TGTGCCAGCAGCACACGACAGGTCAATCAGCCCCAGCATTTT. This codes for CASSTRQVNQPQHF. The variable domain in full, completed from reference TRBV5-6 and TRBJ1-5, reads DAGVTQSPTHLIKTRGQQVTLRCSPKSGHDTVSWYQQALGQGPQFIFQYYEEEERQRGNFPDRFSGHQFPNYSSELNVNALLLGDSALYLCASSTRQVNQPQHFGDGTRLSIL.

The chain carries TRBV29-1 and TRBJ2-1, with D possibly TRBD2 on 5 matching bases. The ends were cut back, 6 bases at V and 5 bases at J, with 20 bases in the middle. Germline values: CDR1 SQVTM, CDR2 ANQGSEA. This CDR3 contains 15 residues. As DNA, the CDR3 is TGCAGCGTGATCCCCCCGACTACTCCGAACAATGAGCAGTTCTTC. It is translated as CSVIPPTTPNNEQFF.

The chain combines TRBV7-9 with TRBJ2-5, with 7 bases that match TRBD2. The CDR3 length is 12 residues. In germline, CDR1 is SEHNR, CDR2 FQNEAQ (reference sequence). J gave up 5 bases and V 6 bases, and 3 bases lay outside the gene matches. CDR3 protein: CASRGAGETQYF. For the CDR3, the DNA is TGTGCCAGCAGAGGAGCGGGGGAGACCCAGTACTTC.

The rearrangement uses TRBV27 and TRBJ2-5; possible D gene TRBD1, 6 bases. This CDR3 comprises 15 residues. Germline CDR1 reads MNHEY; CDR2 reads SMNVEV (reference sequence). V lost 5 bases and J lost 0, with 13 bases in between. The CDR3 bases are TGTGCCAGCAGTACCACAGGGATGTACCAAGAGACCCAGTACTTC. As protein: CASSTTGMYQETQYF.

This chain links TRBV6-4 with TRBJ2-3; 10 nucleotides line up with TRBD2. After removal of 2 bases from V and 4 bases from J, the junction contained 3 bases not matched to a gene. Germline assignment: CDR1 MRHNA and CDR2 SNTAGT. The CDR3 sequence is 15 residues long. The chain's CDR3 is CASSDVAGGADTQYF. The DNA for the CDR3 is TGTGCCAGCAGTGACGTAGCGGGGGGCGCAGATACGCAGTATTTT.

There are a few counts of this clone. The chain joins TRBV2 to TRBJ1-3, with D hard to call. V dropped 7 bases and J dropped 3 bases, with 7 bases sitting between them. Looked up from germline, CDR1 is SNHLY and CDR2 is FYNNEI. The CDR3 sequence is 12 residues long. The CDR3, as DNA: TGTGCCAGCAAACAGATTGGAAACACCATATATTTT. It yields the protein CASKQIGNTIYF.

The chain combines TRBV3-1 (or the pseudogene TRBV3-2) with TRBJ2-7; D remains ambiguous. From germline, CDR1 is LGHDT and CDR2 YNNKEL (reference sequence). The ends were cut back, 2 bases at V and 2 bases at J, with 7 bases in the middle. The CDR3 covers 13 residues. The CDR3 nucleotides read TGTGCCAGCAGCCAAAATGCGGCCTACGAGCAGTACTTC. This translates into CASSQNAAYEQYF.

J is TRBJ1-1 and V is TRBV6-5; 9 nucleotides align to TRBD1. CDR1 is MNHEY and CDR2 is SVGAGI in the germline V gene. With V trimmed by 8 bases and J by 4 bases, 5 bases remained unmatched. The CDR3 sequence is 13 residues long. The CDR3 sequence is CASGQGITTEAFF. CDR3 nucleotide sequence: TGTGCCAGCGGACAGGGGATTACCACTGAAGCTTTCTTT.

The chain joins TRBV1 to TRBJ1-1; TRBD1 was called by the table and not checked on the DNA. TRBV1 counts as a pseudogene. This CDR3 region has 18 residues. The CDR3: CTSSQDNTPGTKNTEAFF. The CDR3 coding sequence is TGCACCAGCAGCCAAGATAATACCCCCGGGACAAAGAACACTGAAGCTTTCTTT.

V gene TRBV7-9 combines with J gene TRBJ1-6; D is ambiguous. The CDR3 consists of 15 residues. V lost 5 bases, J lost 7 bases, and 15 bases lay in between. CDR1 is SEHNR and CDR2 is FQNEAQ in the germline V gene (reference sequence). Written as DNA, the CDR3 is TGTGCCAGCAGCCCGGGAGCCCCACGGAATTCACCCCTCCACTTT. This codes for CASSPGAPRNSPLHF.

A word on this clone: At one end, the junction sequence differs from germline, possibly due to a read error. The J gene is TRBJ2-7, the V gene TRBV3-1 (or the pseudogene TRBV3-2), with D possibly matching TRBD1 (5 bases). This CDR3 is 13 amino acids long. Germline V CDR1 and CDR2: LGHDT, YNNKEL (reference sequence). CDR3 in amino acids: CASSKEGAYEQYF. The CDR3, as DNA: TGTGCCAGCAGCAAAGAAGGGGCGTACGAGCAGTACTTC.

The chain uses TRBV11-3 and TRBJ2-2; D perhaps matches TRBD1 (6 bases). CDR3 size: 17 residues. Looked up from germline, CDR1 is SGHNT and CDR2 is YENEEA. Trimming removed 2 bases from V and 2 bases from J, with 15 bases in between. The CDR3 nucleotides are TGTGCCAGCAGCTTAATGGGCGGCAGGGGTAACACCGGGGAGCTGTTTTTT. This codes for CASSLMGGRGNTGELFF.

The V gene is TRBV19, the J gene TRBJ2-7; TRBD1 matches 8 bases. The germline V gene encodes CDR1 LNHDA and CDR2 SQIVND (reference sequence). V lost 4 bases and J lost 4; bases outside the gene matches: 6. This CDR3 contains 14 residues. CDR3 nucleotides: TGTGCCAGTAGTAGCGGACAGGGTACGTACGAGCAGTACTTC. Protein product: CASSSGQGTYEQYF. Full variable domain (missing parts from reference TRBV19 and TRBJ2-7): DGGITQSPKYLFRKEGQNVTLSCEQNLNHDAMYWYRQDPGQGLRLIYYSQIVNDFQKGDIAEGYSVSREKKESFPLTVTSAQKNPTAFYLCASSSGQGTYEQYFGPGTRLTVT.

In its sample, this clone was seen once. The rearrangement joins TRBV4-1 to TRBJ1-3; D not resolved. CDR3 length equals 18 residues. Germline lookup yields CDR1 MGHRA and CDR2 YSYEKL. V was shortened by 1 base and J by 4 bases, with 20 bases between the two germline ends. The CDR3: CASSQGVGGPRPGNTIYF. CDR3 in DNA: TGCGCCAGCAGCCAAGGGGTGGGAGGGCCCCGGCCGGGAAACACCATATATTTT.

The chain recombines TRBV27 with TRBJ1-6; 7 positions agree with TRBD1. Germline V gene data show CDR1 as MNHEY and CDR2 as SMNVEV (reference sequence). This CDR3 has 14 residues. Trimming at V came to 3 bases and at J to 5 bases, leaving 1 base not matched to a gene. CDR3 region: CASSFGTDNSPLHF. The CDR3 coding sequence is TGTGCCAGCAGTTTCGGGACAGATAATTCACCCCTCCACTTT.